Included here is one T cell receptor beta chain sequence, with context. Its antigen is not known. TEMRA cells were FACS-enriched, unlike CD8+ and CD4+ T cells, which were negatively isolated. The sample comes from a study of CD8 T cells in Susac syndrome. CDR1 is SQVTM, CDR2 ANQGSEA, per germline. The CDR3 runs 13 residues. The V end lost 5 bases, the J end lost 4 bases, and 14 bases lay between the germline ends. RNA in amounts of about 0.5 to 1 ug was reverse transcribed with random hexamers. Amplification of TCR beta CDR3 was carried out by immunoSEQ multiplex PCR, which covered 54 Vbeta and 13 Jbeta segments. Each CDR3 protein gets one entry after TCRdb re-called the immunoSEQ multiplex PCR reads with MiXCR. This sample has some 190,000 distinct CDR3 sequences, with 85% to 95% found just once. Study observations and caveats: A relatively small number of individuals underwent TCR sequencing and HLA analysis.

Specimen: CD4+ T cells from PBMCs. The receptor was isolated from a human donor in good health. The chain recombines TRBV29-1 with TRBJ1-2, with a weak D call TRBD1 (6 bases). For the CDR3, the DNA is TGCAGCGTTTCGGGCGAACAGGGCTATGGCTACACCTTC. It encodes CSVSGEQGYGYTF.